The source of this T cell receptor beta chain is a study of cytomegalovirus exposure and HLA in healthy donors. Study-wide findings and caveats: The HLA-A and HLA-B alleles of most subjects were reportedly predicted accurately from TCR beta sequences.

Primers included in the PCR were 60 Vbeta and 13 Jbeta primers. The table came from immunoSEQ multiplex PCR; TCRdb's copy has only in-frame clones and leaves some out. Of roughly 100,000 clones listed, over 55% are singletons. This clone was counted a few times. What it recognizes is unknown. This CDR3 region has 16 residues. Germline loops: CDR1 MDHEN, CDR2 SYDVKM. J gave up 4 bases and V 7 bases, and 10 bases lay outside the gene matches. V and J are TRBV28 and TRBJ1-4; the match to TRBD1 covers 9 bases. The sample consisted of PBMCs. The origin of this receptor is a female donor in good health and CMV-seronegative. The CDR3 loop is CASTYRGRGDNEKLFF. In DNA form, the CDR3 reads TGTGCCAGCACTTACAGGGGGCGCGGGGATAATGAAAAACTGTTTTTT.